This T cell receptor beta chain was retrieved from a study of long-term antiretroviral therapy in people with HIV. In the study overall: Collection dates of the earliest samples fall about a decade before the 2015 immediate-ART recommendation.

The germline V gene has CDR1 LGHNT and CDR2 FRNRAP. After removal of 5 bases from V and 5 bases from J, the junction contained 11 bases not matched to a gene. The CDR3 loop spans 15 amino acids. General study findings and limits: Clonotypes expanded prior to ART showed repertoire dominance at all sampled time points. Blood specimens, gathered between about 2004 and 2017, were possibly obtained under older ART regimens.

People in the study who had HIV all got their treatment in the United States. Runs used v3.0 of the immunoSEQ assay and were done at survey level. TCRdb keeps only in-frame clones here, not all; method: immunoSEQ multiplex PCR. The sample lists more than 15,000 clones; under 85% were seen once. As for this clone: Its cognate antigen is unknown.

This TCR was sampled from a woman aged 35 to 49 with HIV. V usage is TRBV12-5 and J usage is TRBJ2-7; 8 bases map to TRBD2. Sequenced here: unsorted PBMCs, sampled 3.2 years after starting antiretroviral therapy. For the CDR3, the DNA is TGTGCTAGTGGTCCTACGGGACTAGTCAGGAACGAGCAGTACTTC. Amino acids: CASGPTGLVRNEQYF. The full variable domain, rest sourced from reference TRBV12-5 and TRBJ2-7, is DARVTQTPRHKVTEMGQEVTMRCQPILGHNTVFWYRQTMMQGLELLAYFRNRAPLDDSGMPKDRFSAEMPDATLATLKIQPSEPRDSAVYFCASGPTGLVRNEQYFGPGTRLTVT.